These 27 T cell receptor beta chains share one sample of origin, sequenced in a study of CD8+ T cells in alopecia areata (dated by TCRdb to 2017 to 2018). Library prep was done by the immunoSEQ multiplex PCR assay. RNA was extracted from all samples and reverse transcribed into cDNA as template for TCR sequencing. Imported from immuneACCESS, the table was reduced by TCRdb to in-frame sequences with V and J called. These copies leave out some clones; in studies compared against another copy, an unresolved V gene accounts for under half, and the cause of the remainder is not known. Present in this sample are 180,000 or so clones, around 63% of which were seen just once. The top ten hold about 1.5% of the sample. What the time point label conveys for this sample: baseline before oral tofacitinib. Sequences were derived from CD4+ T cells sorted from blood, sampled at week 0. Every receptor here comes from a human donor with alopecia areata.

There are a few counts of this clone. This sequence joins TRBV7-6 and TRBJ2-5, with 9 bases identical to TRBD1. This CDR3 has 14 amino acids. The germline V gene encodes CDR1 SGHVS and CDR2 FNYEAQ. After removal of 3 bases from V and 5 bases from J, the junction contained 4 bases not matched to a gene. CDR3 sequence reads: CASSLTGGDETQYF. For the CDR3, the DNA is TGTGCCAGCAGCTTGACAGGGGGAGATGAGACCCAGTACTTC.

This clone was observed once. This sample also contains other DNA sequences that code for the same CDR3. The gene calls are TRBV29-1 and TRBJ2-5, with D possibly being TRBD2 (5 bases). The CDR3 length is 13 residues. V lost 2 bases, J lost 3 bases, and 10 bases lay in between. CDR1 is SQVTM and CDR2 is ANQGSEA in the germline V gene. CDR3 in amino acids: CSVERTGKETQYF. DNA of the CDR3: TGCAGCGTTGAACGAACGGGAAAAGAGACCCAGTACTTC. The variable domain in full, completed from reference TRBV29-1 and TRBJ2-5, reads SAVISQKPSRDICQRGTSLTIQCQVDSQVTMMFWYRQQPGQSLTLIATANQGSEATYESGFVIDKFPISRPNLTFSTLTVSNMSPEDSSIYLCSVERTGKETQYFGPGTRLLVL.

V usage is TRBV4-1 and J usage is TRBJ1-1, with 8 bases aligning to TRBD1. This CDR3 is built from 15 residues. Per germline, CDR1 MGHRA and CDR2 YSYEKL. V shed 0 bases and J 4 bases; nucleotides not matched to a gene: 4. The CDR3 is CASSQEDRDTTEAFF. For the CDR3, the DNA is TGCGCCAGCAGCCAAGAGGACAGGGACACCACTGAAGCTTTCTTT.

V usage is TRBV7-3 and J usage is TRBJ2-2; no firm D call. Germline CDR1 and CDR2: SGHTA and FQGTGA. The length of the CDR3 is 14 residues. Trimming removed 4 bases from V and 3 bases from J, with 9 bases in between. CDR3 protein: CASSSYRYTGELFF. The DNA of the CDR3 is TGTGCCAGCAGCTCCTATAGGTACACCGGGGAGCTGTTTTTT.

The DNA of the CDR3 is TGTGCCAGCCGTTCCACAGGGAGAGAGACCCAGTACTTC. This sequence encodes CASRSTGRETQYF. This chain connects TRBV25-1 to TRBJ2-5; the D gene is possibly TRBD1 (6 bases). Germline V lookup: CDR1 MGHDK, CDR2 SYGVNS. With 8 bases removed from V and 4 bases from J, the gap between germline ends came to 14 bases. There are 13 residues in the CDR3.

Points on this clone: This same CDR3 is encoded by further DNA sequences in the sample. The chain employs TRBV5-1 and TRBJ2-6; D not resolved. V lost 0 bases, J lost 0 bases, and 4 bases lay in between. The CDR3 loop spans 15 amino acids. Germline V gene lookup returns CDR1 SGHRS and CDR2 YFSETQ. The CDR3 sequence is CASSLVVSGANVLTF. The CDR3 nucleotides are TGCGCCAGCAGCTTGGTCGTCTCTGGGGCCAACGTCCTGACTTTC.

This rearrangement joins TRBV30 to TRBJ2-3; perhaps TRBD1 as D (5 bases). The germline V gene has CDR1 GTSNPN and CDR2 SVGIG (reference sequence). The CDR3 extends over 15 amino acids. The V and J ends lost 1 base and 6 bases respectively, with 17 bases between them. The CDR3 nucleotides read TGTGCCTGGAGTGACGGACAAAACCAAATGGATACGCAGTATTTT. Encoded protein: CAWSDGQNQMDTQYF.

In its sample, this clone was seen once. The rearrangement joins TRBV2 to TRBJ2-2; possibly TRBD2 for D (5 bases). V lost 8 bases, J lost 0 bases, and 16 bases lay in between. The CDR3 sequence is 16 residues long. Germline loops: CDR1 SNHLY, CDR2 FYNNEI. CDR3 in amino acids: CASVVGGLTNTGELFF. CDR3 coding DNA: TGTGCCAGCGTAGTTGGAGGCTTAACGAACACCGGGGAGCTGTTTTTT. The full variable domain, its missing parts supplied by reference TRBV2 and TRBJ2-2, is EPEVTQTPSHQVTQMGQEVILRCVPISNHLYFYWYRQILGQKVEFLVSFYNNEISEKSEIFDDQFSVERPDGSNFTLKIRSTKLEDSAMYFCASVVGGLTNTGELFFGEGSRLTVL.

Comment on this clone: The junction and the germline gene differ at one end; a read error may be behind it. The rearrangement links TRBV5-5 to TRBJ1-4; 9 bases are a match to TRBD1. This CDR3 is built from 14 residues. From germline, CDR1 is SGHKS and CDR2 YYEKEE (reference sequence). CDR3 nucleotides: TGCGCCAGCAGCCAGGGACAGGGTAATGAAAAACTGTTTTTT. Translation gives CASSQGQGNEKLFF.

This sequence joins TRBV9 and TRBJ1-2; D is perhaps TRBD1 (5 bases). CDR3 size: 12 residues. The V gene lost 4 bases and the J gene lost 9 bases, with 13 bases spanning the gap. From germline, CDR1 is SGDLS and CDR2 YYNGEE. CDR3 loop: CASSPPRQRYTF. The CDR3 DNA follows: TGTGCCAGCAGCCCCCCCCGACAGCGCTACACCTTC. Supplemented by reference TRBV9 and TRBJ1-2, the full variable domain reads DSGVTQTPKHLITATGQRVTLRCSPRSGDLSVYWYQQSLDQGLQFLIQYYNGEERAKGNILERFSAQQFPDLHSELNLSSLELGDSALYFCASSPPRQRYTFGSGTRLTVV.

The V and J genes are TRBV6-1 and TRBJ1-6; 7 bases are a match to TRBD1. CDR1 and CDR2 from the germline V gene are MNHNS and SASEGT. J gave up 7 bases and V 8 bases, and 8 bases lay outside the gene matches. The CDR3 consists of 14 residues. The CDR3 DNA reads as TGTGCCAGCCTCTCTAGGGACAGAAATTCACCCCTCCACTTT. Its translation is CASLSRDRNSPLHF.

The chain employs TRBV25-1 and TRBJ1-2; TRBD1 is a possible D gene (6 bases). Germline values: CDR1 MGHDK, CDR2 SYGVNS. V lost 3 bases to trimming and J lost 6 bases, with 14 bases between them. This CDR3 has 14 amino acids. The CDR3 region has the DNA TGTGCCAGCAGTGATGTAGGACAGATAAATGGCTACACCTTC. Translation gives CASSDVGQINGYTF.

The CDR3 reads CSVASSPGPYTEAFF. The CDR3 nucleotides read TGCAGCGTTGCCTCCTCCCCGGGGCCATACACTGAAGCTTTCTTT. The chain uses TRBV29-1 and TRBJ1-1, with D perhaps matching TRBD1 (5 bases). Trimming cost V 4 bases and J 3 bases, with 18 bases left between them. The CDR3 covers 15 residues. The germline CDR1 and CDR2 sequences are SQVTM and ANQGSEA.

This clone was counted between two and nine times. V gene TRBV11-2 combines with J gene TRBJ2-1, with D perhaps matching TRBD2 (6 bases). CDR3 length equals 14 residues. The V end was cut by 4 bases, the J end by 15 bases, with 22 bases between. The germline CDR1 and CDR2 sequences are SGHAT and FQNNGV. The CDR3 DNA reads TGTGCCAGCAGCTCCTCGACTAGTGCACGAGAAAGGTTCTTC. Translated: CASSSSTSARERFF.

This chain joins TRBV29-1 and TRBJ1-5; D perhaps matches TRBD1 (6 bases). V lost 6 bases and J lost 4, with 13 bases in between. Germline assignment: CDR1 SQVTM and CDR2 ANQGSEA. The CDR3 is 13 residues long. The CDR3 bases are TGCAGCGTGGGGGACACGATGAATCAGCCCCAGCATTTT. Translating it yields CSVGDTMNQPQHF.

Of note for this clone: Germline is not matched at one junction end, which may reflect a read error. The chain uses TRBV25-1 and TRBJ2-1; D unclear. The CDR3 loop spans 12 amino acids. CDR1 is MGHDK and CDR2 is SYGVNS in the germline V gene. In DNA, the CDR3 is TGTGCCAGCAGTGAATTGGATACAGTCGGTGTCTTC. As protein: CASSELDTVGVF. The whole variable domain, remainder taken from reference TRBV25-1 and TRBJ2-1, is EADIYQTPRYLVIGTGKKITLECSQTMGHDKMYWYQQDPGMELHLIHYSYGVNSTEKGDLSSESTVSRIRTEHFPLTLESARPSHTSQYLCASSELDTVGVFGPGTRLTVL.

The chain recombines TRBV2 with TRBJ1-5; D unclear. The CDR3 spans 12 residues. Per the germline V gene, CDR1 is SNHLY and CDR2 is FYNNEI. Trimming shortened V by 6 bases and J by 4 bases, and 7 bases separated the two germline ends. CDR3: CASRGNNQPQHF. The CDR3 nucleotides are TGTGCCAGCAGGGGCAATAATCAGCCCCAGCATTTT.

This clone appeared a few times. The V gene is TRBV30, the J gene TRBJ1-5; D gene unclear. V was clipped by 1 base and J by 4 bases, with 11 bases between them. Looked up from germline, CDR1 is GTSNPN and CDR2 is SVGIG (reference sequence). The CDR3 spans 14 residues. CDR3 nucleotides: TGTGCCTGGAGTGGGGCGGCGGCAAATCAGCCCCAGCATTTT. Amino acid sequence: CAWSGAAANQPQHF.

J is TRBJ2-3 and V is TRBV11-2; 8 nucleotides align to TRBD2. Germline V gene sequence: CDR1 SGHAT, CDR2 FQNNGV. CDR3 size: 17 residues. With V trimmed by 0 bases and J by 1 base, 6 bases remained unmatched. The CDR3, as DNA: TGTGCCAGCAGCTTAGACATTCGGGGGGGGCGCACAGATACGCAGTATTTT. Protein: CASSLDIRGGRTDTQYF.

In its sample, this clone was seen a few times. The gene calls are TRBV7-2 and TRBJ1-5, with D hard to call. Per the germline V gene, CDR1 is SGHTA and CDR2 is FQGNSA. V was clipped by 1 base and J by 3 bases, with 13 bases between them. The CDR3 is made up of 16 amino acids. The CDR3 nucleotides read TGTGCCAGCAGCTTAGAGAACAATCAAGTCAATCAGCCCCAGCATTTT. Amino acid sequence: CASSLENNQVNQPQHF.

This clone appeared a few times. The CDR3 sequence: CAWSRKTVAYEQYF. The CDR3 DNA reads as TGTGCCTGGAGTCGTAAAACGGTAGCTTACGAGCAGTACTTC. The gene calls are TRBV30 and TRBJ2-7; D unresolved. Trimming left V 2 bases short and J 4 bases short, with 15 bases between. The CDR3 is made up of 14 amino acids. The germline V gene has CDR1 GTSNPN and CDR2 SVGIG (reference sequence).

This clone occurred once. This chain links TRBV6-5 with TRBJ2-7; 7 bases map to TRBD2. The V segment lost 6 bases and the J segment 1 base; nucleotides outside the gene matches: 9. The CDR3 extends over 15 amino acids. Germline V gene lookup returns CDR1 MNHEY and CDR2 SVGAGI. CDR3 sequence reads: CASRLTSEMSYEQYF. DNA of the CDR3: TGTGCCAGCAGATTAACTAGCGAGATGTCCTACGAGCAGTACTTC.

This clone was seen a single time. The chain has TRBV6-1 and TRBJ1-6; TRBD1 aligns across 7 bases. Germline V gene data show CDR1 as MNHNS and CDR2 as SASEGT. The CDR3 extends over 17 amino acids. V dropped 0 bases and J dropped 9; count of bases not matched to a gene: 11. This CDR3 is CASSEALQGGGGSPLHF. The CDR3 DNA reads TGTGCCAGCAGTGAAGCGCTTCAAGGGGGCGGAGGTTCACCCCTCCACTTT.

The chain is built from TRBV29-1 and TRBJ2-4; D unresolved. The length of the CDR3 is 15 residues. The V end lost 5 bases, the J end lost 0 bases, and 14 bases lay between the germline ends. The germline gives CDR1 SQVTM, CDR2 ANQGSEA. CDR3 in amino acids: CSVSSETGAKNIQYF. The CDR3 DNA reads as TGCAGCGTTAGTTCGGAGACTGGAGCCAAAAACATTCAGTACTTC.

V and J are TRBV15 and TRBJ2-3; no reliable D call. V lost 0 bases and J lost 1, with 2 bases in between. Germline V lookup: CDR1 LNHNV, CDR2 YYDKDF (reference sequence). CDR3 length: 13 amino acids. CDR3 sequence: CATSRDGTDTQYF. Here the CDR3 DNA reads TGTGCCACCAGCAGAGATGGCACAGATACGCAGTATTTT.

This chain connects TRBV30 to TRBJ2-6, with 7 bases that match TRBD2. This CDR3 has 14 residues. V lost 3 bases, J lost 2 bases, and 1 base stayed unmatched. Per germline, CDR1 GTSNPN and CDR2 SVGIG (reference sequence). This chain's CDR3 is CAWSGRPGANVLTF. CDR3 nucleotides: TGTGCCTGGAGCGGGAGGCCTGGGGCCAACGTCCTGACTTTC.

J is TRBJ1-2 and V is TRBV7-2; no clear D. CDR3 size: 14 residues. From germline, CDR1 is SGHTA and CDR2 FQGNSA. V shed 5 bases and J shed 6 bases, with 16 bases lying between them. DNA for the CDR3: TGTGCCAGCAGCCCCATGACAAACTCCCATGGCTACACCTTC. This gives the protein CASSPMTNSHGYTF.